Below, 6 T cell receptor beta chains from the same sample are listed, as sequenced in a study of T cell responses to AZD1222 COVID-19 vaccine. Profiled with immunoSEQ multiplex PCR; TCRdb holds only in-frame clones, not every one. In the table there are under 200,000 clones, roughly 90% of which are singletons. Sequencing used peripheral blood, obtained on day 0 of AZD1222 vaccination. These TCRs come from an adult in good health.

This clone was recorded once. The rearrangement links TRBV5-6 to TRBJ2-1; D ambiguous. The CDR3 contains 12 residues. Germline CDR1 SGHDT, CDR2 YYEEEE. V gave up 1 base and J gave up 7 bases, with 6 bases separating them. The DNA for the CDR3 is TGTGCCAGCAGCTTGCGGCGGAATGAGCAGTTCTTC. This sequence encodes CASSLRRNEQFF.

The chain couples TRBV7-9 to TRBJ1-1; 7 nucleotides match TRBD1. V lost 4 bases to trimming and J lost 1 base; unmatched junction nucleotides: 9. CDR1 is SEHNR and CDR2 is FQNEAQ in the germline V gene (reference sequence). The CDR3 has 16 residues. The CDR3 coding sequence is TGTGCCAGCAGCTCCTATGGAGGGGGCCCGAACACTGAAGCTTTCTTT. It is translated as CASSSYGGGPNTEAFF.

This clone was seen only once. V is TRBV27 and J is TRBJ2-2; 7 nucleotides match TRBD1. The V gene's germline CDR1 is MNHEY and CDR2 SMNVEV (reference sequence). The CDR3 is 13 amino acids. V trimming: 8 bases; J trimming: 6 bases; junction bases outside the gene matches: 6. The CDR3 loop reads CASCLTGAGELFF. The DNA of the CDR3 is TGTGCCAGCTGCCTAACAGGGGCCGGGGAGCTGTTTTTT.

This clone was counted a single time. This chain connects TRBV30 to TRBJ1-2; tentative D call: TRBD1 (6 bases). Germline values: CDR1 GTSNPN, CDR2 SVGIG (reference sequence). This CDR3 has 14 amino acids. Deletions cut 0 bases from V and 4 bases from J, with 12 bases between. CDR3 sequence: CAWSVWTAFYGYTF. As DNA, the CDR3 is TGTGCCTGGAGTGTATGGACAGCCTTCTATGGCTACACCTTC.

The genes are TRBV2 and TRBJ1-5, with D possibly matching TRBD1 (6 bases). The CDR3 loop spans 16 amino acids. V lost 2 bases, J lost 4 bases, and 15 bases lay in between. From germline, CDR1 is SNHLY and CDR2 FYNNEI. CDR3 protein: CASSERAGDWNQPQHF. CDR3 DNA sequence: TGTGCCAGCAGTGAAAGGGCAGGGGATTGGAATCAGCCCCAGCATTTT.

This clone was recorded a few times. Written as DNA, the CDR3 is TGTGCCAGCAAGCAGGGGGCCAGACAGCCCCAGCATTTT. Translated, it gives CASKQGARQPQHF. The chain combines TRBV27 with TRBJ1-5; 8 bases fit TRBD1. This CDR3 comprises 13 residues. Germline CDR1 is MNHEY and CDR2 is SMNVEV (reference sequence). V gave up 7 bases and J gave up 7 bases; unmatched junction bases: 6.